These 29 T cell receptor beta chains were all obtained from the same sample, sequenced in a study of shared clonotypes between healthy human individuals. Sequencing used immunoSEQ multiplex PCR; TCRdb keeps in-frame clones, though not all of them. The sample lists some 2.4 million clones; approximately 94% were seen once. The sequencing sample was made of naive CD4+ T cells from PBMCs. Subset specified: CD45RA+ positively selected. Receptors were obtained from a man younger than 35 in good health. Some clones in this sample may be carry-over from other donors' samples.

On this clone: Other DNA sequences of this sample code for an identical CDR3. The chain has TRBV9 and TRBJ2-1; 9 nucleotides match TRBD2. The CDR3 sequence is 17 residues long. Germline CDR1 is SGDLS and CDR2 is YYNGEE. V dropped 0 bases and J dropped 0; count of bases not matched to a gene: 4. The CDR3 spells CASSVGVSGSSYNEQFF. CDR3 sequence (DNA): TGTGCCAGCAGCGTAGGGGTTAGCGGGAGCTCCTACAATGAGCAGTTCTTC.

This chain connects TRBV2 to TRBJ2-2; D gene ambiguous. CDR3 length: 14 amino acids. CDR1 is SNHLY, CDR2 FYNNEI, per germline. V was cut by 3 bases and J by 5 bases, with 10 bases left in between. CDR3 sequence (DNA): TGTGCCAGCAGTGATTTCGCCTCGACCGGGGAGCTGTTTTTT. Its translation: CASSDFASTGELFF. The entire variable domain, with the rest obtained from reference TRBV2 and TRBJ2-2, is as follows: EPEVTQTPSHQVTQMGQEVILRCVPISNHLYFYWYRQILGQKVEFLVSFYNNEISEKSEIFDDQFSVERPDGSNFTLKIRSTKLEDSAMYFCASSDFASTGELFFGEGSRLTVL.

The rearrangement links TRBV27 to TRBJ2-4; no firm D call. CDR1 is MNHEY, CDR2 SMNVEV, per germline (reference sequence). The CDR3 is 13 amino acids. Between the trimmed V and J ends, which lost 6 bases and 0 bases, there was a span of 6 bases. The CDR3 nucleotides are TGTGCCAGCAGGTCCATAGCCAAAAACATTCAGTACTTC. This encodes CASRSIAKNIQYF.

J is TRBJ1-3 and V is TRBV7-9, with TRBD1 as a possible D gene (6 bases). There are 15 residues in the CDR3. Trimming shortened V by 11 bases and J by 4 bases, and 21 bases separated the two germline ends. Looked up from germline, CDR1 is SEHNR and CDR2 is FQNEAQ (reference sequence). This CDR3 reads CAPAEGGPRGNTIYF. DNA of the CDR3: TGTGCCCCAGCAGAGGGGGGTCCTAGGGGAAACACCATATATTTT.

V and J are TRBV7-9 and TRBJ1-1; TRBD1 is a possible D gene (5 bases). The CDR3 runs 14 residues. The germline gives CDR1 SEHNR, CDR2 FQNEAQ (reference sequence). V was cut by 0 bases and J by 6 bases, with 11 bases left in between. CDR3: CASSLADRGAEAFF. CDR3 bases: TGTGCCAGCAGCTTAGCCGATCGGGGGGCTGAAGCTTTCTTT.

This chain connects TRBV5-1 to TRBJ1-4; perhaps TRBD1 as D (6 bases). The ends were cut back, 3 bases at V and 8 bases at J, with 20 bases in the middle. The CDR3 extends over 16 amino acids. Germline-derived CDR1 and CDR2 are SGHRS and YFSETQ. The CDR3 DNA follows: TGCGCCAGCAGCTATGAACCGGGACAACAGAGGGAAAAACTGTTTTTT. It codes for CASSYEPGQQREKLFF.

The rearrangement joins TRBV28 to TRBJ2-3, with D possibly being TRBD1 (5 bases). CDR1 MDHEN and CDR2 SYDVKM come from the germline V gene. The CDR3 runs 13 residues. Between the trimmed V and J ends, which lost 6 bases and 2 bases, there was a span of 9 bases. CDR3 loop: CASRLQDTDTQYF. The CDR3 coding sequence is TGTGCCAGCAGATTACAGGACACAGATACGCAGTATTTT.

The gene calls are TRBV9 and TRBJ2-1; D gene uncertain. The CDR3 spans 17 residues. Trimming took off 3 bases at V and 0 bases at J, with 16 bases between the two ends. From germline, CDR1 is SGDLS and CDR2 YYNGEE. The CDR3 nucleotides read TGTGCCAGCAGCGCTTACCCGGGCGAAAGCTCCTACAATGAGCAGTTCTTC. Translated, it gives CASSAYPGESSYNEQFF.

The DNA of the CDR3 is TGTGCCAGCAGCTTAGCTGCCTCTGGAAACACCATATATTTT. This gives the protein CASSLAASGNTIYF. V and J are TRBV7-9 and TRBJ1-3, with D unclear. Trimming cost V 0 bases and J 0 bases, with 3 bases left between them. The CDR3 is 14 amino acids. Germline V CDR1 and CDR2: SEHNR, FQNEAQ (reference sequence).

This chain links TRBV30 with TRBJ1-1; D uncertain. The V and J ends lost 0 bases and 7 bases respectively, with 6 bases between them. The CDR3 is 11 amino acids. Germline V CDR1 and CDR2: GTSNPN, SVGIG (reference sequence). CDR3 residues: CAWSVRNEAFF. In nucleotides, the CDR3 is TGTGCCTGGAGTGTGCGGAATGAAGCTTTCTTT.

This chain uses TRBV23-1 with TRBJ1-1; no firm D call. TRBV23-1 is filed as an ORF, its function uncertain. The CDR3 runs to 17 residues. V lost 4 bases and J 9 bases, leaving 27 bases between the germline ends. The CDR3 is CASSPGEYSVCNSKAFF. The CDR3 nucleotides are TGCGCCAGCAGTCCCGGGGAGTATTCAGTTTGCAATTCGAAAGCTTTCTTT.

This chain connects TRBV28 to TRBJ2-3; 11 bases are shared with TRBD2. V lost 3 bases and J lost 4; bases outside the gene matches: 9. The CDR3 sequence is 17 residues long. The germline gives CDR1 MDHEN, CDR2 SYDVKM. The CDR3 nucleotides are TGTGCCAGCAGTTTGGGCGGTAGCGGGAGGGCCTCAGATACGCAGTATTTT. The encoded protein is CASSLGGSGRASDTQYF. Full variable domain (outside the CDR3, taken from reference TRBV28 and TRBJ2-3): DVKVTQSSRYLVKRTGEKVFLECVQDMDHENMFWYRQDPGLGLRLIYFSYDVKMKEKGDIPEGYSVSREKKERFSLILESASTNQTSMYLCASSLGGSGRASDTQYFGPGTRLTVL.

The chain employs TRBV9 and TRBJ1-2; D uncertain. CDR3 size: 15 residues. Germline V gives CDR1 SGDLS, CDR2 YYNGEE. Trimming removed 0 bases at V and 4 bases at J, with 13 bases between. The CDR3 loop is CASSVEAALGYGYTF. CDR3 coding DNA: TGTGCCAGCAGCGTAGAAGCAGCCCTGGGCTATGGCTACACCTTC.

The chain recombines TRBV6-1 with TRBJ1-6; TRBD1 matches 9 bases. The CDR3 is 15 amino acids. Germline loops: CDR1 MNHNS, CDR2 SASEGT. J gave up 9 bases and V 5 bases, and 8 bases lay outside the gene matches. CDR3 nucleotides: TGTGCCAGCAGTCCCCGGGACAGGGCCAGTTCACCCCTCCACTTT. This sequence encodes CASSPRDRASSPLHF.

This clone was observed once. The chain links TRBV5-1 to TRBJ2-7; D possibly corresponds to TRBD2 (5 bases). Germline V CDR1 and CDR2: SGHRS, YFSETQ. V was trimmed by 4 bases and J by 2 bases, leaving 19 bases between them. The CDR3 runs 16 residues. CDR3 sequence: CASSPGSLPSTYEQYF. The CDR3 nucleotides read TGCGCCAGCAGCCCCGGTTCCTTGCCTAGCACCTACGAGCAGTACTTC.

Points on this clone: The same CDR3 arises from other DNA sequences in this sample as well. The chain is built from TRBV28 and TRBJ2-2; 11 positions agree with TRBD2. The germline V gene encodes CDR1 MDHEN and CDR2 SYDVKM. V gave up 5 bases and J gave up 1 base; unmatched junction bases: 3. CDR3 length equals 16 residues. CDR3 nucleotides: TGTGCCAGCAGTCTAGGACTAGCGGGGAACACCGGGGAGCTGTTTTTT. Its protein product is CASSLGLAGNTGELFF. The entire variable domain, with the rest obtained from reference TRBV28 and TRBJ2-2, is as follows: DVKVTQSSRYLVKRTGEKVFLECVQDMDHENMFWYRQDPGLGLRLIYFSYDVKMKEKGDIPEGYSVSREKKERFSLILESASTNQTSMYLCASSLGLAGNTGELFFGEGSRLTVL.

The gene calls are TRBV5-1 and TRBJ2-1; 7 bases fit TRBD1. V shed 3 bases and J 5 bases; nucleotides not matched to a gene: 5. Germline CDR1 is SGHRS and CDR2 is YFSETQ. CDR3 length: 14 residues. This chain's CDR3 is CASSSATGNNEQFF. CDR3 nucleotide sequence: TGCGCCAGCAGCTCCGCGACAGGGAACAATGAGCAGTTCTTC.

The genes are TRBV7-9 and TRBJ1-6; D is unclear. Germline V lookup: CDR1 SEHNR, CDR2 FQNEAQ (reference sequence). V lost 4 bases to trimming and J lost 0 bases, with 13 bases between them. This CDR3 has 17 amino acids. For the CDR3, the DNA is TGTGCCAGCAGCTCCTTAACCTTGAGCTCCTATAATTCACCCCTCCACTTT. This codes for CASSSLTLSSYNSPLHF.

Only one count was recorded for this clone. V usage is TRBV23-1 and J usage is TRBJ2-2; 7 bases line up with TRBD1. TRBV23-1 belongs to the ORF category, with a function that is uncertain. There are 14 residues in the CDR3. With V trimmed by 6 bases and J by 1 base, 2 bases remained unmatched. CDR3 sequence reads: CASRRTGNTGELFF. The CDR3 bases are TGCGCCAGCAGAAGGACAGGGAACACCGGGGAGCTGTTTTTT.

The chain carries TRBV6-6 and TRBJ2-7, with 7 bases aligning to TRBD1. The CDR3 loop spans 15 amino acids. The V segment lost 0 bases and the J segment 5 bases; nucleotides outside the gene matches: 7. The germline gives CDR1 MNHNY, CDR2 SVGAGI (reference sequence). The CDR3 coding sequence is TGTGCCAGCAGTTACTCCCAGGGACAGCGGAACGAGCAGTACTTC. This gives the protein CASSYSQGQRNEQYF.

The chain couples TRBV5-6 to TRBJ2-5; D unresolved. The end of the DNA fits TRBJ2-7 better, so the J call may be wrong. Germline-derived CDR1 and CDR2 are SGHDT and YYEEEE. The CDR3 sequence is 17 residues long. In DNA form, the CDR3 reads TGTGCCAGCAGCTTGCTGGTCGCACGCGAACTGAGCTACGAGCAGTACTTC. It is translated as CASSLLVARELSYEQYF.

The CDR3 coding sequence is TGCGCCAGCAGCTTGAGAAGGGGGAATGAAAAACTGTTTTTT. It translates to CASSLRRGNEKLFF. The J gene is TRBJ1-4, the V gene TRBV5-1; D possibly corresponds to TRBD1 (6 bases). This CDR3 has 14 amino acids. Per germline, CDR1 SGHRS and CDR2 YFSETQ. Deletions cut 1 base from V and 5 bases from J, with 9 bases between.

The chain joins TRBV28 to TRBJ1-5; no definite D call. V lost 4 bases and J 5 bases, leaving 12 bases between the germline ends. Germline CDR1 and CDR2: MDHEN and SYDVKM. There are 14 residues in the CDR3. CDR3 region: CASSWRRSYQPQHF. The CDR3 coding sequence is TGTGCCAGCAGTTGGAGACGGTCTTATCAGCCCCAGCATTTT.

The rearrangement joins TRBV4-1 to TRBJ2-1; D may be TRBD1 (6 bases). Germline lookup yields CDR1 MGHRA and CDR2 YSYEKL. The CDR3 extends over 16 amino acids. Trimming pared 2 bases from V and 0 bases from J, leaving 11 bases between. CDR3 residues: CASSQIRGSSYNEQFF. The CDR3 DNA sequence: TGCGCCAGCAGCCAAATCAGGGGAAGCTCCTACAATGAGCAGTTCTTC.

A few counts support this clone. This CDR3 is also generated by other DNA sequences in the sample. V gene TRBV7-9 combines with J gene TRBJ2-7; no clear D. The V gene lost 0 bases and the J gene lost 6 bases, with 3 bases spanning the gap. Germline-derived CDR1 and CDR2 are SEHNR and FQNEAQ (reference sequence). This CDR3 is 11 amino acids long. CDR3 loop: CASSLAGEQYF. The DNA for the CDR3 is TGTGCCAGCAGCTTAGCGGGCGAGCAGTACTTC.

The chain employs TRBV5-1 and TRBJ1-6, with 11 positions matching TRBD1. The CDR3 has 18 residues. The germline gives CDR1 SGHRS, CDR2 YFSETQ. The trim removed 1 base at V and 2 bases at J, leaving 5 bases unmatched. CDR3 nucleotide sequence: TGCGCCAGCAGCTTGAGGACAGGGGGCTTTACCTATAATTCACCCCTCCACTTT. Protein sequence: CASSLRTGGFTYNSPLHF.

The CDR3 region is CASSLEAVFGGYTF. DNA for the CDR3: TGTGCCAGCAGCTTAGAGGCGGTTTTTGGGGGCTACACCTTC. J is TRBJ1-2 and V is TRBV7-2; D ambiguous. CDR1 and CDR2 from the germline V gene are SGHTA and FQGNSA. Trimming took off 1 base at V and 8 bases at J, with 14 bases between the two ends. This CDR3 spans 14 amino acids.

A remark on this clone: Other nucleotide sequences in the sample specify the same CDR3. This chain uses TRBV7-2 with TRBJ2-3, with TRBD2 matching 9 bases. The V gene end was trimmed by 6 bases and the J gene end by 2 bases; junction bases not matched to a gene: 3. CDR1 is SGHTA, CDR2 FQGNSA, per germline. There are 14 residues in the CDR3. CDR3: CASRLAGVTDTQYF. The CDR3 DNA follows: TGTGCCAGCAGACTAGCGGGTGTCACAGATACGCAGTATTTT.

The rearrangement uses TRBV4-2 and TRBJ2-7; D gene uncertain. This CDR3 spans 11 amino acids. The germline V gene encodes CDR1 LGHNA and CDR2 YNFKEQ. Trimming stripped 5 bases from V and 7 bases from J, with 9 bases between. CDR3 DNA: TGTGCCAGCAGCTTCTTATCTGAGCAGTACTTC. It codes for CASSFLSEQYF.